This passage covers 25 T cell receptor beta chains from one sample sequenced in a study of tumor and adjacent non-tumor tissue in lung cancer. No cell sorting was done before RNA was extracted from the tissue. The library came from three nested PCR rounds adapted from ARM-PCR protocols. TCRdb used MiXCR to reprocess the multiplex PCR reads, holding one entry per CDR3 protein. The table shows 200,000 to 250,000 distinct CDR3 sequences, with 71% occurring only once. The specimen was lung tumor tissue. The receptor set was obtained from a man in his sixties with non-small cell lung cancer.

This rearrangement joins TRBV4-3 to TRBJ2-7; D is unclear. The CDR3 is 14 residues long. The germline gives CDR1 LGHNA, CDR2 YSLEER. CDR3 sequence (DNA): TGCGCTGGCAGCCAAGATCGGTCTGCGCGAGAGCAGTACTTC. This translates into CAGSQDRSAREQYF.

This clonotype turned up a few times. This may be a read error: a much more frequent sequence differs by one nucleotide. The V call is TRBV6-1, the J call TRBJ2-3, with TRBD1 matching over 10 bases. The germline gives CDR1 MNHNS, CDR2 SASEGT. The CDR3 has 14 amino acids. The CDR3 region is CASSEDRGTDMQYF. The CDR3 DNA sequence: TGTGCCAGCAGCGAGGACAGGGGGACAGATATGCAGTATTTT.

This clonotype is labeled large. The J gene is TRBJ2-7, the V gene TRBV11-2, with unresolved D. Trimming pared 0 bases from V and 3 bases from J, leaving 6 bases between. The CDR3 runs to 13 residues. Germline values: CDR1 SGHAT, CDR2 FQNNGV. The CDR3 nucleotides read TGTGCCAGCAGCTTAGACACGCTCTACGAGCAGTACTTC. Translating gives CASSLDTLYEQYF.

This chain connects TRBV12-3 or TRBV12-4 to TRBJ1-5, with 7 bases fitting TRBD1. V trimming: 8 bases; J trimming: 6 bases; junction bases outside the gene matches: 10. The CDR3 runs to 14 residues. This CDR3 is CASGPTGSCQPQHF. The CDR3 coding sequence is TGTGCCAGCGGCCCGACAGGGTCCTGTCAGCCCCAGCATTTT.

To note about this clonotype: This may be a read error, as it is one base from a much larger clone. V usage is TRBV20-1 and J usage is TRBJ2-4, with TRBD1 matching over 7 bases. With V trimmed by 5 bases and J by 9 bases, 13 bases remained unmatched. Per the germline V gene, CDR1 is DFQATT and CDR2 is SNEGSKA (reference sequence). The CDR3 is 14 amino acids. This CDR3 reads CSALPGTEWGIQYF. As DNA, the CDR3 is TGCAGTGCTCTCCCTGGGACAGAGTGGGGCATTCAGTACTTC.

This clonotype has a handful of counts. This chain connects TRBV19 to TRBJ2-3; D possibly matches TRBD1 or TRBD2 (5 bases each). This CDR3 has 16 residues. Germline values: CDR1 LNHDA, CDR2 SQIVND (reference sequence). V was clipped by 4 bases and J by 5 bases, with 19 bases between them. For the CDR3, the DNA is TGTGCCAGTAGTACCTCGCGTAGGGGCCGGGGAGATACGCAGTATTTT. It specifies CASSTSRRGRGDTQYF.

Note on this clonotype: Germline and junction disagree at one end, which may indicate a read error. CDR3 protein: CASSVALIGEPFF. As DNA, the CDR3 is TGTGCCAGCAGTGTCGCACTCATCGGGGAGCCGTTTTTT. The chain links TRBV2 to TRBJ2-2, with D perhaps matching TRBD2 (5 bases). From germline, CDR1 is SNHLY and CDR2 FYNNEI. The CDR3 consists of 13 residues.

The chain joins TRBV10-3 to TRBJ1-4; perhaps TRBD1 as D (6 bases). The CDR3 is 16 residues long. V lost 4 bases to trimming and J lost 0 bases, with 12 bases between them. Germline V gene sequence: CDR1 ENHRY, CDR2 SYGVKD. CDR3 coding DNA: TGTGCCATCAGTGCGGGGGCAGCCGCAACTAATGAAAAACTGTTTTTT. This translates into CAISAGAAATNEKLFF.

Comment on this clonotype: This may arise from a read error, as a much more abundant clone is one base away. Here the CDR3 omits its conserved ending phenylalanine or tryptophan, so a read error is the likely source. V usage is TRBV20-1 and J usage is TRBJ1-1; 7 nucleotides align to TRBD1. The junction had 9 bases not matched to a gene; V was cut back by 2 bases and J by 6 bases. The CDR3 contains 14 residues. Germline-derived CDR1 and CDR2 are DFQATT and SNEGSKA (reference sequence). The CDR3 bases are TGCAGTGCTAGACCTGACAGGGAATATCCTGAAGCTTTCTTG. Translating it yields CSARPDREYPEAFL.

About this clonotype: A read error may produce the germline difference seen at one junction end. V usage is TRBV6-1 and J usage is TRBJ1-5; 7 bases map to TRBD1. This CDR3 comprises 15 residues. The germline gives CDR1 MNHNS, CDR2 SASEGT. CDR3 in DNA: TGTACCAGCAGTGTGGACAGGTTTAGCATTCAGCCCCAGCATTTT. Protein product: CTSSVDRFSIQPQHF.

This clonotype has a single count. CDR3 region: CASSLTPGQQNTEAFF. CDR3 nucleotide sequence: TGTGCCAGTAGCCTTACCCCGGGGCAACAGAACACTGAAGCTTTCTTT. The chain carries TRBV11-3 and TRBJ1-1, with D maybe TRBD1 (5 bases). The CDR3 has 16 amino acids. Deletions cut 9 bases from V and 1 base from J, with 21 bases between. The germline CDR1 and CDR2 sequences are SGHNT and YENEEA.

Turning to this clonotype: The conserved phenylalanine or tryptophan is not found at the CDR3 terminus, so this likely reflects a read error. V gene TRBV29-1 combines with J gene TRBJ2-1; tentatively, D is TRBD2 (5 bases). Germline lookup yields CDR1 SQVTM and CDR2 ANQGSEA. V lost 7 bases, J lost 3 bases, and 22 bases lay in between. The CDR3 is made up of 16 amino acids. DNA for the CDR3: TGCAGCGGGGAGTCCGGAAGCGCTACGAGCTACAATGAGCAGTTCTAT. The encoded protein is CSGESGSATSYNEQFY.

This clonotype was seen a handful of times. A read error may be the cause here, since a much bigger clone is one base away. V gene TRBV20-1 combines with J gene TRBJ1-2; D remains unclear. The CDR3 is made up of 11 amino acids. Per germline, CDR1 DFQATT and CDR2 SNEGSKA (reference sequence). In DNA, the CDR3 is TGCAATGCTAGAGTGGAGTTAGGCTACACCTTC. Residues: CNARVELGYTF.

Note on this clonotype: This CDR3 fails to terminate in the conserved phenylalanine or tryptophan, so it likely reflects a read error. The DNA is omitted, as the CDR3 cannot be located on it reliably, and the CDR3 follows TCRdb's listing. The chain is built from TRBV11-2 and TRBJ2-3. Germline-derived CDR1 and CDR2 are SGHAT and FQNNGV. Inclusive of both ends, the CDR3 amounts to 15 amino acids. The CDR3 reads CASSRMVAYTDTHYS.

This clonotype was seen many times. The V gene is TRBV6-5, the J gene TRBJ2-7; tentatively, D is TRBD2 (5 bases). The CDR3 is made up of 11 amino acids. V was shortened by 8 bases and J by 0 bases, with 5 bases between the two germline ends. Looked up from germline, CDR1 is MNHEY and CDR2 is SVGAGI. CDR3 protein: CASRDSYEQYF. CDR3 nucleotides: TGTGCCAGCCGGGACTCCTACGAGCAGTACTTC.

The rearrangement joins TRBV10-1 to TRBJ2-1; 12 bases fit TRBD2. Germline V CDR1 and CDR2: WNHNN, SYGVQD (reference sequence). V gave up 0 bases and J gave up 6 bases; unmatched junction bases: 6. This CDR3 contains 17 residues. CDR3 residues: CASSESRLAGGSNEQFF. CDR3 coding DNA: TGCGCCAGCAGTGAGTCCCGGCTAGCGGGGGGGTCCAATGAGCAGTTCTTC.

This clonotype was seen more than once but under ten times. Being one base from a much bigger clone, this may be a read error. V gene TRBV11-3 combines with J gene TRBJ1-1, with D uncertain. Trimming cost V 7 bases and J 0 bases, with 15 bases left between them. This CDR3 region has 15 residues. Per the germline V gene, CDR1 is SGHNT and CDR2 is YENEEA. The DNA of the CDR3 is TGTGCCAGCACCCCACGGGTGGGTGTGAACACTGAAGCTTTCTTT. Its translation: CASTPRVGVNTEAFF.

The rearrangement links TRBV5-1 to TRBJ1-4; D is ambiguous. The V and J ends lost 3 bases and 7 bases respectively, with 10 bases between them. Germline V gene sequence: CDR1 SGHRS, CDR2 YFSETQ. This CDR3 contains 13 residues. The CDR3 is CASSSGGGEKLFF. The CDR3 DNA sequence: TGCGCCAGCAGCTCCGGTGGTGGTGAAAAACTGTTTTTT.

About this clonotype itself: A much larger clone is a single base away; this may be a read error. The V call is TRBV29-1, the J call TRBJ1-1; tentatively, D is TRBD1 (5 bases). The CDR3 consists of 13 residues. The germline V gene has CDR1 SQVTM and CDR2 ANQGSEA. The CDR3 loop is CNAVTGLRTEAFF. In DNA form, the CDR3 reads TGCAACGCCGTTACAGGTTTGAGAACTGAAGCTTTCTTT.

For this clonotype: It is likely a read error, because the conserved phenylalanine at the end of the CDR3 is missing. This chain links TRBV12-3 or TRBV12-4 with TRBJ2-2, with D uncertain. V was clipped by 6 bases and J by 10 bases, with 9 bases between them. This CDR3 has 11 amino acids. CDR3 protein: CASRYGEELFV. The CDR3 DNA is TGTGCCAGCAGATATGGCGAGGAGCTGTTTGTT.

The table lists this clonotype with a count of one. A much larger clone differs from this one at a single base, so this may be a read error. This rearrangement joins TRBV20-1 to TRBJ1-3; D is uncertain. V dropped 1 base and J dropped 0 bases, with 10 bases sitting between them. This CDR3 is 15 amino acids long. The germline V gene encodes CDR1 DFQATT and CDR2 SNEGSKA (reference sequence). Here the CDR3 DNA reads TGCAGTGCTAGAGTTAGGAGTAACTCTGGAAACACCATATATTTT. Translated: CSARVRSNSGNTIYF.

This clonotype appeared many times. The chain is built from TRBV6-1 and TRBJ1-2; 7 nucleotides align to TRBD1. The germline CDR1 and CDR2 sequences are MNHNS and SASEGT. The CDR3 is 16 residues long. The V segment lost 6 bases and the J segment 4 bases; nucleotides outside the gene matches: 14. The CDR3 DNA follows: TGTGCCAGCAGGGCTTTGACAGGGATAGATGTCTATGGCTACACCTTC. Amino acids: CASRALTGIDVYGYTF.

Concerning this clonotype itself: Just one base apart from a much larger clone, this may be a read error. The CDR3 loop is CASSLGQQETQCF. For the CDR3, the DNA is TGTGCCAGCAGTTTAGGGCAGCAAGAGACCCAGTGCTTC. The chain is built from TRBV12-3 or TRBV12-4 and TRBJ2-5, with D unclear. The CDR3 is 13 residues long.

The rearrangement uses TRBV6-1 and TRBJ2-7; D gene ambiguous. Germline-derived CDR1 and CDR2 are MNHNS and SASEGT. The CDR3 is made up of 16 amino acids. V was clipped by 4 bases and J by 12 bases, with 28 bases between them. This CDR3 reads CASSGTSRGPIYEWYF. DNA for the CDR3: TGTGCCAGCAGTGGAACATCTCGAGGACCAATCTACGAGTGGTACTTC.

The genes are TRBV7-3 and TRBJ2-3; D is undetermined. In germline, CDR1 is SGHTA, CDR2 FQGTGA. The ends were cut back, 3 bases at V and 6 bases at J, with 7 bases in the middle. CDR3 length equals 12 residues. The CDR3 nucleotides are TGTGCCAGCAGCTTCGGATTTGATACGCAGTATTTT. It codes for CASSFGFDTQYF.